This TCR beta chain was recorded in a study of T cell responses to AZD1222 COVID-19 vaccine. Across the study: Samples with a second dose at about 4 or about 12 weeks were pooled together.

Study-level points and caveats: Clonal diversity was possibly underestimated, and the donors were mostly white British, with more females. Among AZD1222 vaccinees, only five or six were seropositive at baseline.

The CDR3 has 12 residues. Germline V gene data show CDR1 as SGHRS and CDR2 as YFSETQ. The V gene lost 4 bases and the J gene lost 7 bases, with 12 bases spanning the gap. Assay used: immunoSEQ multiplex PCR; TCRdb lists only in-frame clones, some missing. Among over 120,000 clones listed, about 91% were seen once. For this clone: Its matching antigen is unknown.

The sequence was collected from an adult in good health. V and J are TRBV5-1 and TRBJ2-7, with D perhaps TRBD1 (6 bases). The source was peripheral blood, collected on day 0 of AZD1222 vaccination. CDR3 residues: CASSLTGPEQYF. Written as DNA, the CDR3 is TGCGCCAGCAGCCTGACAGGCCCGGAGCAGTACTTC. The whole variable domain, remainder taken from reference TRBV5-1 and TRBJ2-7, is KAGVTQTPRYLIKTRGQQVTLSCSPISGHRSVSWYQQTPGQGLQFLFEYFSETQRNKGNFPGRFSGRQFSNSRSEMNVSTLELGDSALYLCASSLTGPEQYFGPGTRLTVT.